This record looks at one T cell receptor beta chain sequence and its context. The CDR3 extends over 18 amino acids. The junction had 20 bases not matched to a gene; V was cut back by 7 bases and J by 9 bases. Germline lookup yields CDR1 LGHDT and CDR2 YNNKEL (reference sequence). This sample was taken from a study of blood T cell repertoires in COVID-19. Study-level information: Spain, Italy and the United States supplied samples that represented acute and convalescent COVID-19.

The protocol was immunoSEQ multiplex PCR, while the TCRdb copy is restricted to in-frame clones and leaves out a portion. The table shows roughly 290,000 clones, with about 85% occurring only once. V is TRBV3-1 (or the pseudogene TRBV3-2) and J is TRBJ1-6; 8 bases align to TRBD1. The source is a human donor with COVID-19, enrolled during active disease. The donor label of this sample is uncertain. The sequenced sample consisted of peripheral blood. CDR3 in amino acids: CASTRGGPDGTGRSPLHF. For the CDR3, the DNA is TGTGCCAGCACCCGGGGTGGGCCTGACGGGACAGGTCGTTCACCCCTCCACTTT.